The T cell receptor (beta chain) described here comes from a study of shared clonotypes between healthy human individuals. Turning to the study itself: A few men and a couple of women, aged 18 to 49, were donors. The plates for each donor numbered three CD4 naive, three CD4 memory, two CD8 naive and one CD8 memory.

V was clipped by 6 bases and J by 8 bases, with 10 bases between them. The CDR3 runs to 11 residues. CDR1 and CDR2 (germline): MNHEY, SMNVEV (reference sequence). Some clones are missing from TCRdb's copy, which holds only in-frame ones; the method was immunoSEQ multiplex PCR. This sample has hundreds of thousands of clones, with approximately 96% found just once. Findings and caveats of the study: When naive CD4 clonotypes were compared across a few donors, roughly 4.9% were shared. Blood alone was sampled, and tissue repertoires likely differ.

Cells designated naive CD8 were CD45RO-negative and were positively selected for CCR7, with terminally differentiated effector memory CD45RA+ cells excluded. For this clone: What it recognizes is unknown.

Input material: naive CD8+ T cells sorted from blood. The chain links TRBV27 to TRBJ1-1, with unresolved D. The origin of this receptor is a woman aged 30 to 39 in good health. CDR3 in amino acids: CASRNRREAFF. In nucleotides, the CDR3 is TGTGCCAGCAGAAATCGAAGAGAAGCTTTCTTT.